A single sample gave rise to the 4 T cell receptor beta chains below, sequenced in a study of T cells in women clearing cervical HPV infection. This table comes from immunoSEQ multiplex PCR, and its TCRdb copy is limited to in-frame clones, with some not included. This sample lists about 28,000 clones; its ten largest clones have 7.5% to 9.5%. Input material: blood buffy coat. The source is a woman between 18 and 70 years old with a cervical HPV16 infection that either progressed to CIN3+ or cleared (not recorded which).

To note about this clone: The sequence runs out 3 residues before the end of the CDR3; the remainder is reconstructed from the germline J gene. The V gene is TRBV20-1, the J gene TRBJ2-1; TRBD1 matches at 8 bases. CDR3 length equals 13 residues. Losses at the gene ends were 3 bases for V and 9 bases for J; bases not matched to a gene: 7. Germline V lookup: CDR1 DFQATT, CDR2 SNEGSKA (reference sequence). The CDR3 here is CSASPRGLGEQFF. CDR3 bases read: TGCAGTGCTAGTCCCAGGGGGCTTGGTGAG.

CDR3 DNA, as far as it was read: TGCAGTGCCCTGGCTTATAATCGGGACACCTATAGCAATCAGCCG. Amino acids: CSALAYNRDTYSNQP. The whole CDR3 sequence reads CSALAYNRDTYSNQPQYF. The chain recombines TRBV20-1 with TRBJ2-3; possibly TRBD1 for D (6 bases). The missing CDR3 end, 3 residues past where the read stops, is filled in from the germline J gene. The CDR3 contains 18 residues. CDR1 and CDR2 (germline): DFQATT, SNEGSKA (reference sequence).

Regarding this clone: The read ends 3 residues before the CDR3 terminus; that terminus is restored from the germline J gene. The rearrangement joins TRBV2 to TRBJ1-2; D ambiguous. Germline CDR1 SNHLY, CDR2 FYNNEI. The CDR3 extends over 15 amino acids. The chain's CDR3 is CASSATRMGVYDYTF. CDR3 DNA, as far as it was read: TGTGCCAGCAGTGCGACACGAATGGGCGTCTACGAC.

Concerning this clone: The read is 3 residues too short to cover the CDR3 end, so that end is filled in from the germline J gene. This chain links TRBV30 with TRBJ1-1, with D maybe TRBD1 (6 bases). Trimming left V 5 bases short and J 3 bases short, with 16 bases between. This CDR3 region has 14 residues. Looked up from germline, CDR1 is GTSNPN and CDR2 is SVGIG (reference sequence). The CDR3 region is CAWAEQGGYTEAFF. CDR3 DNA, as far as it was read: TGTGCCTGGGCTGAACAGGGAGGATACACTGAA.